The 32 T cell receptor beta chains below all came from one sample that was sequenced in a study of technical replicates of blood from a few donors. Method: immunoSEQ multiplex PCR; TCRdb's copy keeps in-frame clones and lacks some. The sample includes about 83,000 clones, around 94% of them seen just once. The sample consisted of T cells isolated from PBMCs. The origin of the receptors is a human donor in good health.

This clone was seen once. The chain employs TRBV18 and TRBJ2-5; 8 nucleotides align to TRBD2. Trimming removed 0 bases from V and 1 base from J; junction bases left unmatched: 1. The CDR3 has 15 amino acids. In germline, CDR1 is KGHSH, CDR2 LQKENI. The chain's CDR3 is CASSPPGTSQETQYF. The DNA for the CDR3 is TGTGCCAGCTCACCACCGGGGACTAGCCAAGAGACCCAGTACTTC.

The rearrangement uses TRBV28 and TRBJ2-3; 8 positions agree with TRBD2. Germline CDR1 is MDHEN and CDR2 is SYDVKM. CDR3 length equals 18 residues. Germline trimming cut 5 bases from V and 0 bases from J; bases unmatched to any gene: 13. CDR3 protein: CASSPSGLGGGSTDTQYF. The CDR3 DNA follows: TGTGCCAGCAGTCCGTCGGGACTAGGAGGGGGAAGCACAGATACGCAGTATTTT.

The chain recombines TRBV9 with TRBJ2-3, with D perhaps matching TRBD1 (5 bases). Germline-derived CDR1 and CDR2 are SGDLS and YYNGEE. The CDR3 is 16 amino acids. Between the trimmed V and J ends, which lost 3 bases and 4 bases, there was a span of 18 bases. The CDR3 here is CASSADARVGADTQYF. CDR3 DNA sequence: TGTGCCAGCAGCGCGGACGCCAGGGTTGGGGCAGATACGCAGTATTTT.

This clone was seen only once. The chain employs TRBV7-2 and TRBJ1-3; 10 bases fit TRBD1. CDR3 length equals 19 residues. CDR1 SGHTA and CDR2 FQGNSA come from the germline V gene. V lost 2 bases to trimming and J lost 8 bases; unmatched junction nucleotides: 18. CDR3 residues: CASSLRGDRGSFGKDTIYF. DNA for the CDR3: TGTGCCAGCAGCTTAAGAGGGGACAGGGGTTCGTTCGGGAAAGACACCATATATTTT.

CDR3 in DNA: TGTGCCAGCAGCTTGATACAGGGGGCAGAAACTGAAGCTTTCTTT. This translates into CASSLIQGAETEAFF. V and J are TRBV7-9 and TRBJ1-1, with 9 positions matching TRBD1. There are 15 residues in the CDR3. Trimming cost V 3 bases and J 5 bases; bases outside gene matches: 7. Looked up from germline, CDR1 is SEHNR and CDR2 is FQNEAQ (reference sequence).

The chain combines TRBV5-1 with TRBJ2-2; 7 bases are shared with TRBD1. V lost 5 bases, J lost 7 bases, and 11 bases stayed unmatched. Germline V gene sequence: CDR1 SGHRS, CDR2 YFSETQ. The CDR3 runs to 15 residues. In nucleotides, the CDR3 is TGCGCCAGCAGTGAGTTGGGGACAGACTACGGGGAGCTGTTTTTT. The encoded protein is CASSELGTDYGELFF.

The chain recombines TRBV5-1 with TRBJ2-1, with D perhaps TRBD1 (5 bases). The germline V gene encodes CDR1 SGHRS and CDR2 YFSETQ. V was cut by 4 bases and J by 4 bases, with 12 bases left in between. CDR3 size: 14 residues. Written as DNA, the CDR3 is TGCGCCAGCAGCCAGGACACAAATTACAATGAGCAGTTCTTC. Its protein is CASSQDTNYNEQFF.

The genes are TRBV27 and TRBJ2-7; TRBD2 matches 9 bases. The CDR3 extends over 16 amino acids. Germline loops: CDR1 MNHEY, CDR2 SMNVEV (reference sequence). V was clipped by 5 bases and J by 3 bases; unmatched bases: 11. Here the CDR3 DNA reads TGTGCCAGCAGTCTGCACCTAGCGGGATCTTTCTACGAGCAGTACTTC. Amino acid sequence: CASSLHLAGSFYEQYF.

The V and J genes are TRBV9 and TRBJ1-2; D unresolved. This CDR3 has 13 residues. In germline, CDR1 is SGDLS, CDR2 YYNGEE. V was cut by 4 bases and J by 8 bases, with 15 bases left in between. The CDR3 sequence is CASSPARSGGYTF. CDR3 nucleotides: TGTGCCAGCAGCCCGGCGCGGTCTGGGGGCTACACCTTC.

This chain joins TRBV7-8 and TRBJ1-5, with D perhaps TRBD1 (5 bases). The ends were cut back, 3 bases at V and 0 bases at J, with 15 bases in the middle. The V gene's germline CDR1 is SGHVS and CDR2 FQNEAQ. The CDR3 runs 17 residues. CDR3 DNA: TGTGCCAGCAGCTTTAGTCTCGCAGGGCTTAGCAATCAGCCCCAGCATTTT. Amino acid sequence: CASSFSLAGLSNQPQHF.

The rearrangement uses TRBV4-1 and TRBJ2-3; TRBD2 matches 10 bases. The CDR3 is made up of 16 amino acids. J gave up 3 bases and V 3 bases, and 6 bases lay outside the gene matches. The germline V gene has CDR1 MGHRA and CDR2 YSYEKL. CDR3 nucleotide sequence: TGCGCCAGCAGCCATTCTAGTAGCGGGAGGACAGATACGCAGTATTTT. Translating it yields CASSHSSSGRTDTQYF.

The chain recombines TRBV4-2 with TRBJ2-5; D perhaps matches TRBD1 (6 bases). The V gene's germline CDR1 is LGHNA and CDR2 YNFKEQ. This CDR3 has 16 residues. V gave up 4 bases and J gave up 1 base, with 16 bases separating them. For the CDR3, the DNA is TGTGCCAGCAGCCCAGGGGATAGCAGTATCCAAGAGACCCAGTACTTC. Protein sequence: CASSPGDSSIQETQYF.

This clone was counted a few times. This chain links TRBV5-1 with TRBJ2-7, with 11 bases fitting TRBD2. Germline lookup yields CDR1 SGHRS and CDR2 YFSETQ. This CDR3 is built from 14 residues. Losses at the gene ends were 6 bases for V and 4 bases for J; bases not matched to a gene: 6. The CDR3 nucleotides read TGCGCCAGCAACCCGGGACTAGCGGAGTACGAGCAGTACTTC. Residues: CASNPGLAEYEQYF.

The chain employs TRBV5-4 and TRBJ2-1; 10 nucleotides align to TRBD1. The CDR3 sequence is 13 residues long. J gave up 7 bases and V 4 bases, and 2 bases lay outside the gene matches. In germline, CDR1 is SGHNT, CDR2 YYREEE (reference sequence). The CDR3 coding sequence is TGTGCCAGCAGCGAGGGACAGGGGAATGAGCAGTTCTTC. Translation: CASSEGQGNEQFF.

The CDR3 region is CAWSSDSGNTIYF. The CDR3 nucleotides are TGTGCCTGGAGTTCAGACTCTGGAAACACCATATATTTT. This chain joins TRBV30 and TRBJ1-3; D not certain. The germline V gene has CDR1 GTSNPN and CDR2 SVGIG (reference sequence). The V end was cut by 2 bases, the J end by 0 bases, with 5 bases between. There are 13 residues in the CDR3.

This chain uses TRBV4-1 with TRBJ1-4; the D is unclear. The germline V and J ends were trimmed by 7 bases and 1 base, with 16 bases remaining between them. The CDR3 length is 16 residues. Germline CDR1 MGHRA, CDR2 YSYEKL. The DNA for the CDR3 is TGCGCCAGCAAAACCTCGGCGGGTGGAACTAATGAAAAACTGTTTTTT. The encoded protein is CASKTSAGGTNEKLFF.

This chain links TRBV11-1 with TRBJ2-7, with D perhaps TRBD2 (5 bases). The length of the CDR3 is 12 residues. With 5 bases removed from V and 3 bases from J, the gap between germline ends came to 8 bases. CDR1 is SGHAT, CDR2 FQDESV, per germline (reference sequence). CDR3 sequence: CASSLRGYEQYF. Here the CDR3 DNA reads TGTGCCAGCAGCCTCCGGGGCTACGAGCAGTACTTC.

The chain couples TRBV25-1 to TRBJ1-1; D gene unclear. This CDR3 is built from 11 residues. Germline V gene sequence: CDR1 MGHDK, CDR2 SYGVNS. With 3 bases removed from V and 4 bases from J, the gap between germline ends came to 3 bases. As DNA, the CDR3 is TGTGCCAGCAGTGACGGCACTGAAGCTTTCTTT. Its protein product is CASSDGTEAFF.

The chain is built from TRBV6-1 and TRBJ1-3, with D tentatively TRBD1 (5 bases). V was trimmed by 1 base and J by 2 bases, leaving 12 bases between them. Germline CDR1 reads MNHNS; CDR2 reads SASEGT. The CDR3 extends over 16 amino acids. As DNA, the CDR3 is TGTGCCAGCAGTGAAGGTTTCGGGGGAACTGGAAACACCATATATTTT. As protein: CASSEGFGGTGNTIYF.

This clone showed up just once. The chain joins TRBV4-1 to TRBJ1-4; D not resolved. Germline V gene lookup returns CDR1 MGHRA and CDR2 YSYEKL. The CDR3 spans 16 residues. The V gene lost 0 bases and the J gene lost 6 bases, with 14 bases spanning the gap. CDR3 bases: TGCGCCAGCAGCCAAGATCGGGTGTACTCTCATGAAAAACTGTTTTTT. Encoded protein: CASSQDRVYSHEKLFF.

The gene calls are TRBV19 and TRBJ1-5; D is perhaps TRBD1 (6 bases). V was shortened by 5 bases and J by 4 bases, with 9 bases between the two germline ends. The CDR3 has 13 residues. Germline CDR1 LNHDA, CDR2 SQIVND (reference sequence). The CDR3 coding sequence is TGTGCCAGTAGTCCAGGGGTAAATCAGCCCCAGCATTTT. This encodes CASSPGVNQPQHF.

In DNA form, the CDR3 reads TGTGCCAGCAGTTTACAGGCATCTACGATGGAGCAGTACTTC. Amino acid sequence: CASSLQASTMEQYF. The chain combines TRBV19 with TRBJ2-7; tentatively, D is TRBD1 (5 bases). Germline assignment: CDR1 LNHDA and CDR2 SQIVND (reference sequence). The CDR3 sequence is 14 residues long. V lost 9 bases to trimming and J lost 7 bases, with 22 bases between them.

The chain is built from TRBV18 and TRBJ1-5; a weak D match, TRBD1 (6 bases). V was pared by 4 bases and J by 4 bases, with 11 bases between. The CDR3 covers 14 residues. Germline loops: CDR1 KGHSH, CDR2 LQKENI. CDR3 in amino acids: CASSQEQGNQPQHF. As DNA, the CDR3 is TGTGCCAGCTCACAAGAACAGGGAAATCAGCCCCAGCATTTT.

The V call is TRBV14, the J call TRBJ1-6; unclear D gene. V was pared by 5 bases and J by 0 bases, with 8 bases between. This CDR3 has 15 amino acids. Germline V gives CDR1 SGHDN, CDR2 FVKESK. CDR3 nucleotide sequence: TGTGCCAGCAGCGGCACCGTCTCCTATAATTCACCCCTCCACTTT. Encoded protein: CASSGTVSYNSPLHF.

V usage is TRBV6-5 and J usage is TRBJ1-1, with D maybe TRBD1 (6 bases). Germline V gives CDR1 MNHEY, CDR2 SVGAGI. The CDR3 spans 12 residues. V lost 5 bases, J lost 5 bases, and 9 bases lay in between. CDR3 region: CASSPDRTEAFF. CDR3 nucleotides: TGTGCCAGCAGTCCCGACAGGACTGAAGCTTTCTTT.

The V and J genes are TRBV7-2 and TRBJ2-5; D call uncertain. Trimming left V 6 bases short and J 0 bases short, with 5 bases between. This CDR3 comprises 12 residues. The germline V gene encodes CDR1 SGHTA and CDR2 FQGNSA. The CDR3 DNA sequence: TGTGCCAGCAGTCGGTACCAAGAGACCCAGTACTTC. It codes for CASSRYQETQYF.

The chain combines TRBV28 with TRBJ2-7, with 11 bases lining up with TRBD1. The CDR3 is made up of 19 amino acids. V was clipped by 3 bases and J by 2 bases; unmatched bases: 15. Germline values: CDR1 MDHEN, CDR2 SYDVKM. CDR3 sequence reads: CASSLPGQGAASGAYEQYF. CDR3 nucleotide sequence: TGTGCCAGCAGTTTGCCTGGACAGGGGGCGGCTAGCGGCGCCTACGAGCAGTACTTC.

V gene TRBV5-1 combines with J gene TRBJ1-1; D gene uncertain. CDR3 length equals 15 residues. Trimming took off 2 bases at V and 2 bases at J, with 13 bases between the two ends. Germline values: CDR1 SGHRS, CDR2 YFSETQ. The CDR3 DNA reads TGCGCCAGCAGCTTCACTGGACGGGGAAACACTGAAGCTTTCTTT. Protein: CASSFTGRGNTEAFF.

J is TRBJ2-7 and V is TRBV15; the D gene is possibly TRBD2 (5 bases). The CDR3 loop spans 16 amino acids. V was clipped by 0 bases and J by 3 bases, with 15 bases between them. Germline CDR1 and CDR2: LNHNV and YYDKDF (reference sequence). The CDR3 nucleotides read TGTGCCACCAGCAGAGAGCGACTACACCAAGGCTACGAGCAGTACTTC. Translated, it gives CATSRERLHQGYEQYF.

The chain couples TRBV6-6 to TRBJ1-5, with D hard to call. The CDR3 sequence is 13 residues long. V lost 6 bases and J lost 3, with 9 bases in between. The germline V gene encodes CDR1 MNHNY and CDR2 SVGAGI (reference sequence). The CDR3 sequence is CASSPPSNQPQHF. CDR3 bases: TGTGCCAGCAGCCCCCCTTCCAATCAGCCCCAGCATTTT.

This chain uses TRBV30 with TRBJ2-5; TRBD2 matches 10 bases. Germline V CDR1 and CDR2: GTSNPN, SVGIG (reference sequence). The junction had 6 bases not matched to a gene; V was cut back by 3 bases and J by 2 bases. CDR3 length equals 15 residues. The DNA of the CDR3 is TGTGCCTGGAGGGTAGCGGGGGGAACTCAAGAGACCCAGTACTTC. Residues: CAWRVAGGTQETQYF.

The chain employs TRBV6-6 and TRBJ2-4; tentatively, D is TRBD2 (6 bases). This CDR3 comprises 14 residues. V dropped 6 bases and J dropped 4 bases, with 13 bases sitting between them. CDR1 is MNHNY and CDR2 is SVGAGI in the germline V gene (reference sequence). The CDR3 protein is CASRLAGIKNIQYF. CDR3 coding DNA: TGTGCCAGCAGACTAGCTGGGATTAAAAACATTCAGTACTTC.